The source of this T cell receptor beta chain is a study of cytomegalovirus exposure and HLA in healthy donors. The CDR3 runs 14 residues. Germline assignment: CDR1 SGHVS and CDR2 FQNEAQ. V was pared by 5 bases and J by 5 bases, with 5 bases of the junction left unmatched. The PCR ran on 60 Vbeta and 13 Jbeta primers. Sequencing used immunoSEQ multiplex PCR; TCRdb keeps in-frame clones, though not all of them. The sample holds some 150,000 clones, over 60% seen once. As to this clone: Its antigen is unknown.

Study-wide points: In a later analysis, several top co-occurrence clusters appeared linked to parvovirus B19, influenza, CMV and Epstein-Barr virus.

The source is a woman aged 50 to 60 in good health and CMV-seronegative. V usage is TRBV7-8 and J usage is TRBJ2-3, with 9 positions matching TRBD1. Sequenced sample: PBMCs. The CDR3 spells CASSQSTGGDTQYF. The CDR3 DNA is TGTGCCAGCAGCCAATCGACAGGGGGAGATACGCAGTATTTT.